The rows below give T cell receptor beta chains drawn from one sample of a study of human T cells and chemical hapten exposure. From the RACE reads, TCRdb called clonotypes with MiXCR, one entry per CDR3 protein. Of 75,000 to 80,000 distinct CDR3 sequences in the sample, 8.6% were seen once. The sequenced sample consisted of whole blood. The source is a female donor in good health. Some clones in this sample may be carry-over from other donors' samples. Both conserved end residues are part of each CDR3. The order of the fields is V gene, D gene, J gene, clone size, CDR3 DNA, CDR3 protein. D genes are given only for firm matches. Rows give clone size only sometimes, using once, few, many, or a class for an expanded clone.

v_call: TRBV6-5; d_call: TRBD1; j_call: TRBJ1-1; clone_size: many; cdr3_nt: TGTGCCAGCAGTTACTCGACAGGGGCCCGAGGGACTGAAGCTTTCTTT; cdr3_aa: CASSYSTGARGTEAFF
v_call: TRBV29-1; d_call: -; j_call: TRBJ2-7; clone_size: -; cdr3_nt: TGCAGCGTTAAAATGAGGTGGGGGCGCTCCTACGAGCAGTACTTC; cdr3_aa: CSVKMRWGRSYEQYF
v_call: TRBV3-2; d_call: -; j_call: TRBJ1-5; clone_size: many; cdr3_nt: TGTGCCAGCAGCCAAGATAGGCCTTATAGCAATCAGCCCCAGCATTTT; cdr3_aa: CASSQDRPYSNQPQHF
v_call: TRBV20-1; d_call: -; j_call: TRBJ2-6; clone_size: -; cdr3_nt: TGCAGTGCTAGAGATCCAGGCTCTGGGGCCAACGTCCTGACTTTC; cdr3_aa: CSARDPGSGANVLTF
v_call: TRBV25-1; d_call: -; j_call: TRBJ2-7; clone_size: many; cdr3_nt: TGTGCCAGCACCCTGGGCTACGAGCAGTACTTC; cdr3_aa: CASTLGYEQYF
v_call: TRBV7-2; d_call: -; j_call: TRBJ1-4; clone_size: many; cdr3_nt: TGTGCCAGCAGCTTAGTAAGGATGGGGGAAAAACTGTTTTTT; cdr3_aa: CASSLVRMGEKLFF
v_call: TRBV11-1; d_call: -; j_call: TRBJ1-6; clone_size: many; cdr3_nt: TGTGCCAGCAGCTCGAGACCTAAAAATTCACCCCTCCACTTT; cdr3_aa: CASSSRPKNSPLHF
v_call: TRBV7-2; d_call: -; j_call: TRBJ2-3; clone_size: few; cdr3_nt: TGTGCCAGCGCTGCGCAGGGTGGAGATACGCAGTATTTT; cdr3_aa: CASAAQGGDTQYF
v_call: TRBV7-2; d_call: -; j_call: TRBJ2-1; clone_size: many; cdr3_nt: TGTGCCAGCAGCTCGATCGGGAACCCAACCTACAATGAGCAGTTCTTC; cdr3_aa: CASSSIGNPTYNEQFF
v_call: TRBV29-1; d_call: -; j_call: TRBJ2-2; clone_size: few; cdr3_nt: TGCAGCGTTGAGACACTTAAAAACACCGGGGAGCTGTTTTTT; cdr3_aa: CSVETLKNTGELFF
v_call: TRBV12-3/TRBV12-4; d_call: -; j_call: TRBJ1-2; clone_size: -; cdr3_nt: TGTGCCAGCAGGACACACGCTAACTATGGCTACACCTTC; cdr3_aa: CASRTHANYGYTF
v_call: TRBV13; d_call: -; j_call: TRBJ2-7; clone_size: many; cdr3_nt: TGTGCCAGCTCGGCGGTAACCTACGAGCAGTACTTC; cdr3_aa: CASSAVTYEQYF
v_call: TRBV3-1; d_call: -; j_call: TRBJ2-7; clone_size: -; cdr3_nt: TGTGCCAGCAGCCTATCAGGTTACGAGCAGTACTTC; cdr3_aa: CASSLSGYEQYF
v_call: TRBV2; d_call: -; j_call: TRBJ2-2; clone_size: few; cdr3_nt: TGTGCCAGCAGTGAATCTGGGCAGTACACCGGGGAGCTGTTTTTT; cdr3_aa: CASSESGQYTGELFF
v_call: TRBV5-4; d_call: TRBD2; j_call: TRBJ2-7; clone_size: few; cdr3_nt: TGTGCCAGCAGTCCCGGGACTAGCGGAGCCGAGCAGTACTTC; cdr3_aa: CASSPGTSGAEQYF
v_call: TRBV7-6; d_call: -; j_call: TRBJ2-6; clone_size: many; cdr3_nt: TGTGCCAGCAGCTTGGACACCTACTCTGGGGCCAACGTCCTGACTTTC; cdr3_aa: CASSLDTYSGANVLTF